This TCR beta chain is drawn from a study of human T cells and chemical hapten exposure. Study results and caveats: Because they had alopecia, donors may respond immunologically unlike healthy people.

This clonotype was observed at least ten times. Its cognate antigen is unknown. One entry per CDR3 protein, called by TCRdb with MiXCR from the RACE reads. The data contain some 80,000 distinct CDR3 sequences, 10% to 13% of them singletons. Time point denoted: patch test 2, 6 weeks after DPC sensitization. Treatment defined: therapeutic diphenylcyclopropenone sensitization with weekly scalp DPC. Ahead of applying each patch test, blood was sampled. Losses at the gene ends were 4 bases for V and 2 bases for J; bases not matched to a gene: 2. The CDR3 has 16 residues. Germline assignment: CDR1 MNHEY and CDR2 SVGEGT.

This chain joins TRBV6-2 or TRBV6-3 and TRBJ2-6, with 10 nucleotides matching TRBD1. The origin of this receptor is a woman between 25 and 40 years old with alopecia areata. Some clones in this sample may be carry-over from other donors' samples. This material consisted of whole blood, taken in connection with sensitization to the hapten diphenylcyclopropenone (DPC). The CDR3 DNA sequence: TGTGCCAGCAGTTTGGGGACAGGGGCTGGGGCCAACGTCCTGACTTTC. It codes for CASSLGTGAGANVLTF.